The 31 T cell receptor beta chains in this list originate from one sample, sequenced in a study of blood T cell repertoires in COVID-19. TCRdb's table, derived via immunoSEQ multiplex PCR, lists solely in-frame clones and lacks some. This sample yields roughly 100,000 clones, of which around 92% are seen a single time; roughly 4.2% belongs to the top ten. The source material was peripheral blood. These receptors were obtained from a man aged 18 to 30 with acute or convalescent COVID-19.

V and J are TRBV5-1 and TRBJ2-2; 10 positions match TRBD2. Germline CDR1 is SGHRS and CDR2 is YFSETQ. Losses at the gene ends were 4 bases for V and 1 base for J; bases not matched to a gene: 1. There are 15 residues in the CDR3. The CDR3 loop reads CASSRTSGNTGELFF. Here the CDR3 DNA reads TGCGCCAGCAGCAGGACTAGCGGGAACACCGGGGAGCTGTTTTTT.

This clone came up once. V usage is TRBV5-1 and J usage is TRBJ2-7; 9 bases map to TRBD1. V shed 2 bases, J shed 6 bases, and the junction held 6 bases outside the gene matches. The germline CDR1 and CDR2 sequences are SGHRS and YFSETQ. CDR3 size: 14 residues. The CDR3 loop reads CASSFPGQGSEQYF. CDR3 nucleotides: TGCGCCAGCAGCTTCCCGGGACAGGGAAGCGAGCAGTACTTC.

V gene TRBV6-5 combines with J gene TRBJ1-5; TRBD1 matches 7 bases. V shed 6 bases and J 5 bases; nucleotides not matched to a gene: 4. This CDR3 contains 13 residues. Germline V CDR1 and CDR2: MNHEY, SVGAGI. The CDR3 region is CASSRQGDQPQHF. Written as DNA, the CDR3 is TGTGCCAGCAGCAGACAGGGAGATCAGCCCCAGCATTTT.

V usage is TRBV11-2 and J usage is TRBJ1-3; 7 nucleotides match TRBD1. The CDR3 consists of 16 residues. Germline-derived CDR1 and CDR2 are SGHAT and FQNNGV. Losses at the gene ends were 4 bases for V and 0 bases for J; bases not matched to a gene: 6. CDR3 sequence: CASSSDREYSGNTIYF. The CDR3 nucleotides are TGTGCCAGCAGCTCAGACAGGGAATACTCTGGAAACACCATATATTTT.

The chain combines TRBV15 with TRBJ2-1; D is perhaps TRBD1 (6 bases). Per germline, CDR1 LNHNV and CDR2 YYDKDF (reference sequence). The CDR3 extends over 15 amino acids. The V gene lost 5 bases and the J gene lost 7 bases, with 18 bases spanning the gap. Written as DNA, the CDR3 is TGTGCCACCAGCCTGACAGGCCACAAGGGGAATGAGCAGTTCTTC. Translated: CATSLTGHKGNEQFF.

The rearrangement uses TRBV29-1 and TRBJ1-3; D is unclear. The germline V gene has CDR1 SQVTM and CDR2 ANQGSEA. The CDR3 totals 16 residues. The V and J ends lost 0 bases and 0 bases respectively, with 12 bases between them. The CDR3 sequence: CSVEDTDPGSGNTIYF. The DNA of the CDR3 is TGCAGCGTTGAAGATACAGATCCCGGCTCTGGAAACACCATATATTTT.

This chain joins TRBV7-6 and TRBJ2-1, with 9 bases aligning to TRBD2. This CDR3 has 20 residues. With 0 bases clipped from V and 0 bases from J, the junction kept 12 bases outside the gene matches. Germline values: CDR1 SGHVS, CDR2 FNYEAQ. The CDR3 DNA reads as TGTGCCAGCAGCTTAGCCCCTAGCGGGAAGGATATTTCCTCCTACAATGAGCAGTTCTTC. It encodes CASSLAPSGKDISSYNEQFF.

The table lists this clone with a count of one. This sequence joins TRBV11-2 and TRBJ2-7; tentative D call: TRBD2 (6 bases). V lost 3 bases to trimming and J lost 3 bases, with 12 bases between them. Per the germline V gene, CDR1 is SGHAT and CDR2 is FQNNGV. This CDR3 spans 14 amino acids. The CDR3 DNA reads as TGTGCCAGCAGCTTCGGCGGGACTCGCTACGAGCAGTACTTC. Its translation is CASSFGGTRYEQYF.

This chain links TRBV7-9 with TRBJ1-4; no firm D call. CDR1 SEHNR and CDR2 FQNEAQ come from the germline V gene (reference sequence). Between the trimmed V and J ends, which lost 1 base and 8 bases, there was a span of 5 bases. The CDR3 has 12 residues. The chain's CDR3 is CASSLGTEKLFF. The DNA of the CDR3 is TGTGCCAGCAGCTTAGGTACAGAAAAACTGTTTTTT.

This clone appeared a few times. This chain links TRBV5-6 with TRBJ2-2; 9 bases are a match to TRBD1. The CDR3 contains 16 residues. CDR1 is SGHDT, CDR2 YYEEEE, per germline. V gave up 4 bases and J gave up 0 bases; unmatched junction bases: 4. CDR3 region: CASSEQGAANTGELFF. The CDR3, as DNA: TGTGCCAGCAGCGAACAGGGGGCTGCGAACACCGGGGAGCTGTTTTTT.

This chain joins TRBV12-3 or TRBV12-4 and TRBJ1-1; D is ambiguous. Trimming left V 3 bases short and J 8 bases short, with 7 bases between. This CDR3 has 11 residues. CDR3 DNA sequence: TGTGCCAGCAGTTTCGGCGGGGAAGCTTTCTTT. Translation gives CASSFGGEAFF.

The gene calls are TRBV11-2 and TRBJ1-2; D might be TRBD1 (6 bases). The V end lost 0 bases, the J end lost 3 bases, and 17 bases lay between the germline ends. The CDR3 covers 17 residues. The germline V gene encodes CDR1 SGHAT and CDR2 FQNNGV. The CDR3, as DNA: TGTGCCAGCAGCTTAGATATGGCCCGGACAGAGGACTATGGCTACACCTTC. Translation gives CASSLDMARTEDYGYTF.

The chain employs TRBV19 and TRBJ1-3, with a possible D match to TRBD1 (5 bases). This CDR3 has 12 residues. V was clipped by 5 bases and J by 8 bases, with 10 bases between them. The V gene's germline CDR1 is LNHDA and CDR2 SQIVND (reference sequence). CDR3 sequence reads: CASSGTGYTIYF. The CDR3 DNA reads TGTGCCAGTAGTGGAACAGGTTACACCATATATTTT.

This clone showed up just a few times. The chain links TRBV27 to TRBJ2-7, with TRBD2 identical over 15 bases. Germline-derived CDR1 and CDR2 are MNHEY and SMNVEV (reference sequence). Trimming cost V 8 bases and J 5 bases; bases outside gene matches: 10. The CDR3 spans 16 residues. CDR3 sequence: CASRGLAGGPSNEQYF. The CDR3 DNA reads TGTGCCAGCCGCGGACTAGCGGGAGGGCCTTCCAACGAGCAGTACTTC.

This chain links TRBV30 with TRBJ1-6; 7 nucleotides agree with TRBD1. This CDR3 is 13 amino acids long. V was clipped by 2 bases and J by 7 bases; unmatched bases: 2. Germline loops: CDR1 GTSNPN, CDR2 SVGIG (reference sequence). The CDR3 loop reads CAWSRQGNSPLHF. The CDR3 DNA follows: TGTGCCTGGAGTAGACAGGGAAATTCACCCCTCCACTTT.

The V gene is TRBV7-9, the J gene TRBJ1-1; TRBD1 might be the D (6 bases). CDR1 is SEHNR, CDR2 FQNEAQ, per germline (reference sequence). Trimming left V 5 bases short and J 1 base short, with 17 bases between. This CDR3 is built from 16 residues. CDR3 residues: CASSLPRGSANTEAFF. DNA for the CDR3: TGTGCCAGCAGCCTCCCTAGGGGGTCCGCGAACACTGAAGCTTTCTTT.

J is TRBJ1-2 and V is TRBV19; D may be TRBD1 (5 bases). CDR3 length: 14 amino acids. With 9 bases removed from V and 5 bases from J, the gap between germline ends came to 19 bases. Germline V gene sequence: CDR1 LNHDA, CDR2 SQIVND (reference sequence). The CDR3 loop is CASQVGGNEYGYTF. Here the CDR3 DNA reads TGTGCCAGCCAAGTCGGGGGGAACGAGTATGGCTACACCTTC.

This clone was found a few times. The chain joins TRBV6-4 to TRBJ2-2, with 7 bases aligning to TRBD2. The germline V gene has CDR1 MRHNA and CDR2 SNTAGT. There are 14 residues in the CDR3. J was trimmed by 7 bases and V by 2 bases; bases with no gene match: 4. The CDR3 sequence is CASSDRGDVGELFF. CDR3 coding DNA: TGTGCCAGCAGTGACCGGGGGGACGTCGGGGAGCTGTTTTTT.

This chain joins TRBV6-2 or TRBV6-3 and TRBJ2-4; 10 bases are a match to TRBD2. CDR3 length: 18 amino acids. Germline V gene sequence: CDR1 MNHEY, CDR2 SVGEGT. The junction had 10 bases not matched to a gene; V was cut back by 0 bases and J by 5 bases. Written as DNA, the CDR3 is TGTGCCAGCAGTTACTCGATGCTAGCGGGAGCAGGGGAAAACATTCAGTACTTC. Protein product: CASSYSMLAGAGENIQYF.

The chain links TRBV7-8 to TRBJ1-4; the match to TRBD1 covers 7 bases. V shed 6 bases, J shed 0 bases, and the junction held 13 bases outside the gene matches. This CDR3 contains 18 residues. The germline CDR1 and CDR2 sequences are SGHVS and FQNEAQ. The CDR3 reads CASSKTGAGGTTNEKLFF. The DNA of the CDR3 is TGTGCCAGCAGTAAAACTGGGGCAGGGGGGACAACTAATGAAAAACTGTTTTTT.

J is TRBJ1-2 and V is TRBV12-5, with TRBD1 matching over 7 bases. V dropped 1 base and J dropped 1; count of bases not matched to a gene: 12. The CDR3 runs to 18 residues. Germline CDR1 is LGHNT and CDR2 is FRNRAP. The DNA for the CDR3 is TGTGCTAGTGGTTTGGAGTCGGGGGGGACAGTCGTTAACTATGGCTACACCTTC. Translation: CASGLESGGTVVNYGYTF.

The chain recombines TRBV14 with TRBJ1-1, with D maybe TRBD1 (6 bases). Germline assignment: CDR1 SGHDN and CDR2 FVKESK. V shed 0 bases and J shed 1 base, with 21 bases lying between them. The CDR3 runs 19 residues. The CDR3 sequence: CASSQEVHRPGQRNTEAFF. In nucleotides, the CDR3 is TGTGCCAGCAGCCAAGAAGTCCACCGCCCCGGACAGAGGAACACTGAAGCTTTCTTT.

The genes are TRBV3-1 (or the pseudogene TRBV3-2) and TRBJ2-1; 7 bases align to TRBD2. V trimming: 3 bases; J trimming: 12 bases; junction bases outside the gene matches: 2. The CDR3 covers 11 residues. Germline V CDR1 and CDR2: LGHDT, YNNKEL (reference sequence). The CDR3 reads CASSQGGWQFF. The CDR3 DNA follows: TGTGCCAGCAGCCAGGGGGGGTGGCAGTTCTTC.

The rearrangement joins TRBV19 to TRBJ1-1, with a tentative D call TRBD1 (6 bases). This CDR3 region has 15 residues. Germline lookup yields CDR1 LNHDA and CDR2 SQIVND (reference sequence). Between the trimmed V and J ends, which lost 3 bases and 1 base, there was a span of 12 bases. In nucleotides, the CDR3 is TGTGCCAGTAGTATGGTCACAGGGCCGAACACTGAAGCTTTCTTT. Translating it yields CASSMVTGPNTEAFF.

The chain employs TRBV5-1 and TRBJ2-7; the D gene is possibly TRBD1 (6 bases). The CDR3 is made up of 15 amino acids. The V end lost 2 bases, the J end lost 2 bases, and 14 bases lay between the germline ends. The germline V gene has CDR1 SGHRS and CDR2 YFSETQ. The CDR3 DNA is TGCGCCAGCAGCTTAATTCGGCAGGGGACCTACGAGCAGTACTTC. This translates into CASSLIRQGTYEQYF.

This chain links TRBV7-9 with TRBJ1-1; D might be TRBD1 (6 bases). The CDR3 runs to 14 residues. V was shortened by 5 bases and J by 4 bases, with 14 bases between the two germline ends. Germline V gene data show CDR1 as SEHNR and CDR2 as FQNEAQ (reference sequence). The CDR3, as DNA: TGTGCCAGCAGCCTAGGGGGAGGGAGCACTGAAGCTTTCTTT. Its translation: CASSLGGGSTEAFF.

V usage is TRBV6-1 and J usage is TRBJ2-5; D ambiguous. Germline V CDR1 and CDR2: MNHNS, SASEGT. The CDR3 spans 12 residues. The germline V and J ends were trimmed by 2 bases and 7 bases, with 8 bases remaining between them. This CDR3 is CASSETVLTQYF. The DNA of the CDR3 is TGTGCCAGCAGTGAAACTGTATTGACCCAGTACTTC.

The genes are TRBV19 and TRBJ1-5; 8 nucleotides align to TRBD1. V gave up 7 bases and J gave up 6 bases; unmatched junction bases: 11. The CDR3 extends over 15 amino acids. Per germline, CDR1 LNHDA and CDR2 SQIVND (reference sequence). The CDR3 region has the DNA TGTGCCAGTACCATTCCGGGCAGGGGGCCTCAGCCCCAGCATTTT. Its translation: CASTIPGRGPQPQHF. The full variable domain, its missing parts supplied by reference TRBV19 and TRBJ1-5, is DGGITQSPKYLFRKEGQNVTLSCEQNLNHDAMYWYRQDPGQGLRLIYYSQIVNDFQKGDIAEGYSVSREKKESFPLTVTSAQKNPTAFYLCASTIPGRGPQPQHFGDGTRLSIL.

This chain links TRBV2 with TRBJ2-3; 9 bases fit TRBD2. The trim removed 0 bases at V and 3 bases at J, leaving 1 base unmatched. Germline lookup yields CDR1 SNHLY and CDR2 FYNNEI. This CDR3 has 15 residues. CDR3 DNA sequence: TGTGCCAGCAGTGAAGCAACTAGCGGGACAGATACGCAGTATTTT. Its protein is CASSEATSGTDTQYF.

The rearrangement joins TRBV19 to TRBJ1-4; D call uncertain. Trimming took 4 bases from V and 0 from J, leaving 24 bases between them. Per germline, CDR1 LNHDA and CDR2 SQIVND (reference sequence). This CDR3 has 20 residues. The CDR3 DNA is TGTGCCAGTAGTAGAGGAGGAGGGCGGGGTATAATCGCAACTAATGAAAAACTGTTTTTT. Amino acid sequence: CASSRGGGRGIIATNEKLFF.

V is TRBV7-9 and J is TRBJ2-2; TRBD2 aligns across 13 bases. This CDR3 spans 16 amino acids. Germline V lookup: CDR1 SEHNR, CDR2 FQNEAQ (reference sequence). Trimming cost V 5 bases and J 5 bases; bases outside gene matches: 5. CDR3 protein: CASSLGLAGETGELFF. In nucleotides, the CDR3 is TGTGCCAGCAGCCTAGGACTAGCGGGAGAAACCGGGGAGCTGTTTTTT.